This record looks at one T cell receptor (beta chain) sequence and its context. Those donating, healthy Caucasian individuals from Russia, were aged about 6 to 100. The authors ran a second PCR of about 6 to 11 cycles using a sample-barcoded 5' primer and a J-beta primer mix. Through a template-switch adaptor with 12 random nucleotides, each cDNA molecule received a tag. CDR3-containing paired-end reads numbered at least 2.5 million in each sample. Via MiXCR, TCRdb re-called the 5' RACE reads, giving one row per CDR3 protein. In the table there are roughly 800,000 distinct CDR3 sequences, 55% to 75% of which are singletons. Germline CDR1 SGHTA, CDR2 FQGNSA. V was clipped by 5 bases and J by 6 bases, with 15 bases between them. There are 14 residues in the CDR3. This sample is drawn from a study of blood T cells in healthy people across ages. About the study: About one barcoded TCR beta cDNA was captured per two T cells.

The receptor comes from a man aged 30 to 39 in good health. The genes are TRBV7-2 and TRBJ2-3, with D hard to call. Sequencing used blood. CDR3 nucleotides: TGTGCCAGCAGCCCGGGCCCCGGGTTCGATACGCAGTATTTT. Protein: CASSPGPGFDTQYF.